This T cell receptor beta chain was found in a study of blood T cell repertoires in COVID-19. Per the study methods: Reference gene primer amplification gave nucleated cell count estimates. Libraries were prepared by immunoSEQ multiplex PCR; TCRdb keeps only in-frame clonotypes and omits some of them. The DNA gave D and trimming, while V, J and clone size come from that table. The table includes about 62,000 clones, more than 70% detected once. V dropped 4 bases and J dropped 2; count of bases not matched to a gene: 3. CDR3 length: 15 residues. The germline V gene has CDR1 SGHRS and CDR2 YFSETQ. Sequenced input: peripheral blood. This clonotype was obtained from a human donor in a cohort sampled during active COVID-19. The chain joins TRBV5-1 to TRBJ2-1; 10 bases match TRBD2. CDR3: CASSQSGRAYNEQFF. CDR3 nucleotide sequence: TGCGCCAGCAGCCAGAGCGGGAGGGCCTACAATGAGCAGTTCTTC.